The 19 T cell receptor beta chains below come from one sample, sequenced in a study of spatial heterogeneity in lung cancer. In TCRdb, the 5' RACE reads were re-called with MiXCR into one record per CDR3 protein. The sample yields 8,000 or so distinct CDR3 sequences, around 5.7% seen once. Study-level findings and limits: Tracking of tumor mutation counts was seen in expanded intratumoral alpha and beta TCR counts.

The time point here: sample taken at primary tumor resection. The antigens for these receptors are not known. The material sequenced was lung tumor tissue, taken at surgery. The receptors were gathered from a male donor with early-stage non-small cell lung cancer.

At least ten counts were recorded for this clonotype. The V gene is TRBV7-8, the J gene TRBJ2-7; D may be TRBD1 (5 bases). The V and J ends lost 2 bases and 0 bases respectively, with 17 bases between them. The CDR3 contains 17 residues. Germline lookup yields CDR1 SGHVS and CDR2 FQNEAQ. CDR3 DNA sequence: TGTGCCAGCAGCTTAAACTGGGGCGGCCAGTTCTCCTACGAGCAGTACTTC. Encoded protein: CASSLNWGGQFSYEQYF.

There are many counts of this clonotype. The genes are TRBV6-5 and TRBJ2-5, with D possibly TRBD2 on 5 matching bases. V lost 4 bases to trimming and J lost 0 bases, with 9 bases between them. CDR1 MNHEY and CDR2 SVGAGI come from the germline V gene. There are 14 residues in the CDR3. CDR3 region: CASSFDYNQETQYF. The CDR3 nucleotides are TGTGCCAGCAGTTTTGACTACAACCAAGAGACCCAGTACTTC.

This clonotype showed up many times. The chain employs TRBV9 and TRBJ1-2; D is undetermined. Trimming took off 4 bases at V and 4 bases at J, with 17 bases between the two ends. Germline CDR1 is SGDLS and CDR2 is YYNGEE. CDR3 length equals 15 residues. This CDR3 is CASSPSSGITYGYTF. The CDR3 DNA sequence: TGTGCCAGCAGCCCCAGCTCAGGAATCACCTATGGCTACACCTTC.

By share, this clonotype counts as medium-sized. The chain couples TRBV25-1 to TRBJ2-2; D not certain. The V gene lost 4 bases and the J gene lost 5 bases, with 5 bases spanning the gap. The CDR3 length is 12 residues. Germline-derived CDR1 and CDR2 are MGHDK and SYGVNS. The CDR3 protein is CASSGVTGELFF. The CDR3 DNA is TGTGCCAGCAGTGGGGTTACCGGGGAGCTGTTTTTT.

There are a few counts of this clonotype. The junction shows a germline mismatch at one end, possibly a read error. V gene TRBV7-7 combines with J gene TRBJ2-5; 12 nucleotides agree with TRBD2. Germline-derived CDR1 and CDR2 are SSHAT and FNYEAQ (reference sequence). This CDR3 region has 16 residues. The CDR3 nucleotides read TGTGCTAGCAGCCCAAGACTAGCGGGAGTACCGGAGACCCAGTACTTC. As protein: CASSPRLAGVPETQYF.

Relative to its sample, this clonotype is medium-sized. The CDR3 region is CASSSGQPENSPLHF. Written as DNA, the CDR3 is TGTGCCAGCAGCTCAGGACAGCCTGAAAATTCACCCCTCCACTTT. The chain joins TRBV7-3 to TRBJ1-6; D may be TRBD1 (6 bases). The CDR3 has 15 residues. V lost 4 bases and J lost 7, with 14 bases in between. The germline V gene has CDR1 SGHTA and CDR2 FQGTGA.

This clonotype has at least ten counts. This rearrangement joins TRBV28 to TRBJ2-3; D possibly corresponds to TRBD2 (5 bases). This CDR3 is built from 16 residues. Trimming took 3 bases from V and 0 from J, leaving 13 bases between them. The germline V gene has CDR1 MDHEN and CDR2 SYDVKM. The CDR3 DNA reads TGTGCCAGCAGTTTCTCGACGGGATCTAGCACAGATACGCAGTATTTT. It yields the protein CASSFSTGSSTDTQYF.

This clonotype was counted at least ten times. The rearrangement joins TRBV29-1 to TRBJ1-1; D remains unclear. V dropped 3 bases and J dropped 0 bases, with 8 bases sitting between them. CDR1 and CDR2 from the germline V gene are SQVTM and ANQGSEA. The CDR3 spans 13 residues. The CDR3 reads CSVEFTVNTEAFF. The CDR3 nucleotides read TGCAGCGTTGAGTTTACGGTGAACACTGAAGCTTTCTTT.

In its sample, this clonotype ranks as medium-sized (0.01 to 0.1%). The CDR3: CASSQDPDRTTEAFF. CDR3 DNA: TGTGCCAGCAGCCAAGATCCGGACAGGACCACTGAAGCTTTCTTT. The J gene is TRBJ1-1, the V gene TRBV3-1; 7 bases are shared with TRBD1. The CDR3 length is 15 residues. Germline CDR1 is LGHDT and CDR2 is YNNKEL (reference sequence). V lost 0 bases to trimming and J lost 4 bases; unmatched junction nucleotides: 5.

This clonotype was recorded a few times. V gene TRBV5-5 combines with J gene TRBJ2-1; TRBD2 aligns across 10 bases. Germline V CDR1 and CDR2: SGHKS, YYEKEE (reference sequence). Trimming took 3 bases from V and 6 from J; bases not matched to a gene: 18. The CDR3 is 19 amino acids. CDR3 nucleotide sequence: TGTGCCAGCAGCTGGGGGCCAGGGGAAGCTAGCGGGAGTTCCAATGAGCAGTTCTTC. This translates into CASSWGPGEASGSSNEQFF.

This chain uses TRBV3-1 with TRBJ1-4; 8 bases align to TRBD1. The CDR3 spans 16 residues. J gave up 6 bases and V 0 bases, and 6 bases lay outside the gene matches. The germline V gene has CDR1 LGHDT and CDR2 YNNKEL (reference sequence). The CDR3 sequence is CASSQDIQGVDEKLFF. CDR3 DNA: TGTGCCAGCAGCCAAGACATACAGGGGGTCGATGAAAAACTGTTTTTT.

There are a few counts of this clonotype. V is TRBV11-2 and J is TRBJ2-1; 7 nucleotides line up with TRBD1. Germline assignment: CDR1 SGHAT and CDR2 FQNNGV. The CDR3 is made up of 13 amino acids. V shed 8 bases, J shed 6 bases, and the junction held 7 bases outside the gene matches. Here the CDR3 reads CASRRQGSNEQFF. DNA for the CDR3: TGTGCCAGCCGAAGACAGGGAAGCAATGAGCAGTTCTTC.

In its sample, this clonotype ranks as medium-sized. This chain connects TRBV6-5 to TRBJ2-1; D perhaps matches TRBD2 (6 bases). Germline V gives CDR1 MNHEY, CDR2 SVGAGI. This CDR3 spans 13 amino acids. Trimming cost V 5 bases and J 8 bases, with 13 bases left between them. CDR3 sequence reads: CASSGGAMYEQFF. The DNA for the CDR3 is TGTGCCAGCAGTGGCGGGGCGATGTATGAGCAGTTCTTC.

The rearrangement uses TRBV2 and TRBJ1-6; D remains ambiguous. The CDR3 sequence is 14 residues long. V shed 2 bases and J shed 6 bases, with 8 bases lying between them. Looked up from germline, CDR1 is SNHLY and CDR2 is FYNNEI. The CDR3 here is CASSELKANSPLHF. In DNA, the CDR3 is TGTGCCAGCAGTGAATTGAAGGCTAATTCACCCCTCCACTTT.

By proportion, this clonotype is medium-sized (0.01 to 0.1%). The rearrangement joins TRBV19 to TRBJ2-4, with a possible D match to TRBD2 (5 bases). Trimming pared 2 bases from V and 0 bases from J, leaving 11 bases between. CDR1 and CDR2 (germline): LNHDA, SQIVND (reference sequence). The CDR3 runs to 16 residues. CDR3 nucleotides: TGTGCCAGTAGTATATATCTGGGAGTAGCCAAAAACATTCAGTACTTC. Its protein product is CASSIYLGVAKNIQYF. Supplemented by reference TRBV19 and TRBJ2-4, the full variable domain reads DGGITQSPKYLFRKEGQNVTLSCEQNLNHDAMYWYRQDPGQGLRLIYYSQIVNDFQKGDIAEGYSVSREKKESFPLTVTSAQKNPTAFYLCASSIYLGVAKNIQYFGAGTRLSVL.

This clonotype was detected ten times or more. Here the CDR3 DNA reads TGCGCCAGCAGCTTGGGAAGGACAGGGACCTACGAGCAGTACTTC. Its protein is CASSLGRTGTYEQYF. This chain uses TRBV5-1 with TRBJ2-7; TRBD1 aligns across 8 bases. The germline V gene encodes CDR1 SGHRS and CDR2 YFSETQ. The CDR3 length is 15 residues. After removal of 0 bases from V and 2 bases from J, the junction contained 4 bases not matched to a gene.

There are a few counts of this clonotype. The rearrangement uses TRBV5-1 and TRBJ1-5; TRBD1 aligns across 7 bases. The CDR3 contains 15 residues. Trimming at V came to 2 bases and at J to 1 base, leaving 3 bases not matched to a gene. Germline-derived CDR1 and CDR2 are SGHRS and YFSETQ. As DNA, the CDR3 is TGCGCCAGCAGCTTCCAGGGGGGGAGCAATCAGCCCCAGCATTTT. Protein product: CASSFQGGSNQPQHF.

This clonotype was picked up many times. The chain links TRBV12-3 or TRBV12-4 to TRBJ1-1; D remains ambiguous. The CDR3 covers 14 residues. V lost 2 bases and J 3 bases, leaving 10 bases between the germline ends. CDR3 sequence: CASSLLRVDTEAFF. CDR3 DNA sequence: TGTGCCAGCAGTTTACTGAGGGTGGACACTGAAGCTTTCTTT.

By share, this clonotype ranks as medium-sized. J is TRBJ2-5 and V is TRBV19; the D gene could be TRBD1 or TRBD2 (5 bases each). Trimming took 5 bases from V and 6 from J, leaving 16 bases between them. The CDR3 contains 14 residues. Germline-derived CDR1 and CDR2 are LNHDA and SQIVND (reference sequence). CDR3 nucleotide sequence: TGTGCCAGTAGTGGGGACCACCGATCGAAGACCCAGTACTTC. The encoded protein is CASSGDHRSKTQYF.